The T cell receptor (beta chain) under discussion was sequenced for a study of cytomegalovirus exposure and HLA in healthy donors. Study-wide findings and caveats: In a later analysis, DRB1 alleles had the most associated TCRs; HLA-C alleles the fewest. Specificity for CMV antigens was confirmed in vitro for a few of the CMV-associated chains. Beyond CMV serostatus, there was no information to go on about immune exposure. Productive status was seen about 90% or about 30% of the time for most TCR beta V segments in an earlier analysis.

Concerning this clone itself: Its antigen is undetermined.

This PCR relied on a set of 60 Vbeta primers and 13 Jbeta primers. Generated by immunoSEQ multiplex PCR, the TCRdb table keeps only in-frame clones and is missing some. The sample contains more than 100,000 clones, roughly 71% of which appear only once. This CDR3 contains 13 residues. V lost 0 bases and J lost 9, with 9 bases in between. In germline, CDR1 is ENHRY, CDR2 SYGVKD. This chain joins TRBV10-3 and TRBJ1-5; D remains unclear. The receptor's source is a woman between 40 and 55 years old in good health and CMV-seronegative. The sequencing input was PBMCs. The CDR3 DNA is TGTGCCATCAGTGAGTCGAGGCCGGTGCCCCAGCATTTT. As protein: CAISESRPVPQHF.